The 7 T cell receptor beta chains below all came from one sample that was sequenced in a study of response to subunit inactivated influenza vaccine. TCRdb re-analysed the RT-PCR reads in MiXCR, keeping a single row per CDR3 protein. The data contain hundreds of thousands of distinct CDR3 sequences, less than 8% of them seen just once; the ten biggest clones take up roughly 13%. Source: PBMCs from blood, taken less than 30 months after vaccination. Receptors originate from a man between 50 and 75 years old who received an inactivated influenza vaccine.

The chain is built from TRBV15 and TRBJ1-4; 9 bases are shared with TRBD1. This CDR3 has 15 residues. Trimming took 4 bases from V and 7 from J; bases not matched to a gene: 7. The germline CDR1 and CDR2 sequences are LNHNV and YYDKDF (reference sequence). CDR3 sequence: CATSTRGQGSEKLFF. The CDR3 DNA reads TGTGCCACCAGCACGCGGGGACAGGGAAGTGAAAAACTGTTTTTT.

This clonotype was seen only a few times. At one boundary the junction diverges from the germline segment, which might be a read error. The V gene is TRBV20-1, the J gene TRBJ2-1, with 12 nucleotides matching TRBD2. The germline V gene has CDR1 DFQATT and CDR2 SNEGSKA (reference sequence). The CDR3 is 18 residues long. The CDR3 DNA reads as TGCAGTGCTAGTGGGCTAGCGGGGGGGCTATACTCCTCCAATGAGCAGTTCTTC. Translating gives CSASGLAGGLYSSNEQFF.

This chain joins TRBV7-9 and TRBJ2-6; the match to TRBD1 covers 10 bases. Looked up from germline, CDR1 is SEHNR and CDR2 is FQNEAQ (reference sequence). With V trimmed by 8 bases and J by 0 bases, 7 bases remained unmatched. This CDR3 comprises 17 residues. The CDR3 nucleotides read TGTGCCAGCGTGTTGGGACAGGGGTTCTCTGGGGCCAACGTCCTGACTTTC. This translates into CASVLGQGFSGANVLTF.

This clonotype came up many times. As DNA, the CDR3 is TGCAGCGTTGAAGCTAGCGGGAGCTCCTACGAGCAGTACTTC. It codes for CSVEASGSSYEQYF. V and J are TRBV29-1 and TRBJ2-7, with 10 bases matching TRBD2. Germline-derived CDR1 and CDR2 are SQVTM and ANQGSEA. With V trimmed by 1 base and J by 0 bases, 0 bases remained unmatched. CDR3 size: 14 residues.

This clonotype has a handful of counts. The V and J genes are TRBV7-2 and TRBJ1-3; D might be TRBD1 (6 bases). CDR3 length: 14 residues. Trimming took off 4 bases at V and 5 bases at J, with 12 bases between the two ends. Germline loops: CDR1 SGHTA, CDR2 FQGNSA. This chain's CDR3 is CASSSYRERNTIYF. Here the CDR3 DNA reads TGTGCCAGCAGCTCCTACAGGGAAAGAAACACCATATATTTT.

This sequence joins TRBV7-8 and TRBJ2-7, with 7 bases aligning to TRBD1. This CDR3 has 14 residues. Trimming removed 4 bases from V and 4 bases from J; junction bases left unmatched: 7. Germline V gene data show CDR1 as SGHVS and CDR2 as FQNEAQ. As DNA, the CDR3 is TGTGCCAGCAGCTCAGGGACAGCCCGGTACGAGCAGTACTTC. Its translation is CASSSGTARYEQYF.

This clonotype appeared a few times. The chain combines TRBV6-1 with TRBJ1-1, with no clear D. Germline lookup yields CDR1 MNHNS and CDR2 SASEGT. V lost 6 bases, J lost 1 base, and 9 bases lay in between. CDR3 length equals 13 residues. The CDR3 region has the DNA TGTGCCAGCAGGGTAAGGCGGAACACTGAAGCTTTCTTT. The encoded protein is CASRVRRNTEAFF.